A single sample gave rise to the 18 T cell receptor beta chains below, sequenced in a study of metastatic and nonmetastatic thyroid tumors. Prior to thyroid surgery, none of the patients had received any treatment. TCRdb re-called the PCR reads via MiXCR. The profile covers about 23,000 clones, with approximately 24% appearing a single time and 12% taken by the ten largest. Sequencing was carried out using tumor tissue. These receptors came from a male donor with papillary thyroid cancer or a benign thyroid nodule (not recorded which). Some clones in this sample may be carry-over from other donors' samples.

Regarding this clone: The junction departs from germline at one end; a sequencing error may be responsible. The rearrangement links TRBV4-2 to TRBJ2-3, with D perhaps matching TRBD1 or TRBD2 (5 bases each). The CDR3 consists of 15 residues. Germline V gene data show CDR1 as LGHNA and CDR2 as YNFKEQ. CDR3 in DNA: TGTGCCATCAGCCAAGACACCGGGGCCACATATACGCAGTATTTT. The encoded protein is CAISQDTGATYTQYF.

There are a few counts of this clone. This chain links TRBV13 with TRBJ2-1; 9 positions match TRBD2. The germline V gene encodes CDR1 PRHDT and CDR2 FYEKMQ (reference sequence). This CDR3 contains 16 residues. The V segment lost 0 bases and the J segment 4 bases; nucleotides outside the gene matches: 4. DNA of the CDR3: TGTGCCAGCAGCTTAGGGACTAGCGGCACTTACAATGAGCAGTTCTTC. It codes for CASSLGTSGTYNEQFF.

Points on this clone: The junction does not match germline at one end; this may be a read error. CDR3 sequence (DNA): TGTGCCAGCAGCTTAGGGCGAGGCACAGATCCGCAGTATTTT. Amino acid sequence: CASSLGRGTDPQYF. The chain recombines TRBV7-2 with TRBJ2-3; D not certain. The CDR3 covers 14 residues. The germline CDR1 and CDR2 sequences are SGHTA and FQGNSA.

This clone has at least ten counts. This chain links TRBV9 with TRBJ2-7, with 8 bases identical to TRBD1. The CDR3 contains 15 residues. Losses at the gene ends were 10 bases for V and 2 bases for J; bases not matched to a gene: 14. CDR1 is SGDLS, CDR2 YYNGEE, per germline. CDR3 in DNA: TGTGCCGGGACCCCCAACAGGGGGAGAGCCTACGAGCAGTACTTC. Protein product: CAGTPNRGRAYEQYF.

A few counts support this clone. The chain combines TRBV19 with TRBJ2-2; perhaps TRBD1 as D (6 bases). Germline-derived CDR1 and CDR2 are LNHDA and SQIVND (reference sequence). V was cut by 5 bases and J by 6 bases, with 10 bases left in between. The CDR3 is made up of 13 amino acids. The CDR3, as DNA: TGTGCCAGTAGTCAGGGGAGCTCCGGGGAGCTGTTTTTT. Translating gives CASSQGSSGELFF.

This chain links TRBV11-2 with TRBJ2-1; 10 bases match TRBD2. This CDR3 is 17 amino acids long. CDR1 and CDR2 (germline): SGHAT, FQNNGV. V shed 5 bases, J shed 3 bases, and the junction held 10 bases outside the gene matches. CDR3 DNA sequence: TGTGCCAGCAGCCTTTCGTATATAGCGGGAGGCTACAATGAGCAGTTCTTC. This sequence encodes CASSLSYIAGGYNEQFF.

The rearrangement joins TRBV11-2 to TRBJ2-7, with 7 positions matching TRBD1. Germline CDR1 reads SGHAT; CDR2 reads FQNNGV. With 5 bases clipped from V and 5 bases from J, the junction kept 6 bases outside the gene matches. CDR3 length equals 13 residues. CDR3 residues: CASSTRQGHEQYF. DNA for the CDR3: TGTGCCAGCAGCACCAGACAGGGCCACGAGCAGTACTTC.

Regarding this clone: It may be a read error: a sequence one base away is much more abundant. The same CDR3 arises from other DNA sequences in this sample as well. V usage is TRBV28 and J usage is TRBJ1-1; 7 bases match TRBD1. V dropped 2 bases and J dropped 10; count of bases not matched to a gene: 10. CDR1 and CDR2 (germline): MDHEN, SYDVKM. The CDR3 covers 14 residues. The CDR3 DNA reads TGTGCCAGCAGTTTAAGGACAGGAGAAGAGCGAGCTTTCTTT. Its protein is CASSLRTGEERAFF.

The chain is built from TRBV28 and TRBJ2-1; 9 nucleotides line up with TRBD1. Germline lookup yields CDR1 MDHEN and CDR2 SYDVKM. This CDR3 is built from 12 residues. The trim removed 7 bases at V and 13 bases at J, leaving 8 bases unmatched. CDR3 sequence: CASTRQGGKQFF. The CDR3 nucleotides are TGTGCCAGCACCCGACAGGGGGGTAAACAGTTCTTC.

Ten or more counts support this clone. This chain uses TRBV20-1 with TRBJ2-1, with D possibly called TRBD1 or TRBD2 (5 bases each). Trimming pared 5 bases from V and 3 bases from J, leaving 17 bases between. This CDR3 region has 15 residues. The germline V gene encodes CDR1 DFQATT and CDR2 SNEGSKA (reference sequence). The CDR3 nucleotides read TGCAGTGCTGGGACCCTACAACCCCGCTACAATGAGCAGTTCTTC. It encodes CSAGTLQPRYNEQFF.

This clone turned up a few times. This may come from a read error, since a much larger clone is one base off. The V call is TRBV6-2 or TRBV6-3, the J call TRBJ2-1, with D perhaps TRBD2 (5 bases). With 0 bases removed from V and 5 bases from J, the gap between germline ends came to 11 bases. CDR3 size: 15 residues. Germline lookup yields CDR1 MNHEY and CDR2 SVGEGT. CDR3 bases: TGTGCCAGCAGTTACTCAGCGGAATCCCACAATGAGCAGTTCTTC. Encoded protein: CASSYSAESHNEQFF.

This clone was found many times. Other DNA sequences in this specimen translate into the identical CDR3. This rearrangement joins TRBV7-9 to TRBJ1-2; D call uncertain. The CDR3 has 14 amino acids. Trimming removed 5 bases at V and 4 bases at J, with 14 bases between. Germline V lookup: CDR1 SEHNR, CDR2 FQNEAQ (reference sequence). The CDR3: CASSASGGSYGYTF. The CDR3 coding sequence is TGTGCCAGCAGCGCCTCGGGAGGGTCCTATGGCTACACCTTC. Combining the CDR3 with reference TRBV7-9 and TRBJ1-2 gives the whole variable domain DTGVSQNPRHKITKRGQNVTFRCDPISEHNRLYWYRQTLGQGPEFLTYFQNEAQLEKSRLLSDRFSAERPKGSFSTLEIQRTEQGDSAMYLCASSASGGSYGYTFGSGTRLTVV.

This chain joins TRBV20-1 and TRBJ2-1; unclear D gene. CDR1 is DFQATT and CDR2 is SNEGSKA in the germline V gene (reference sequence). V lost 1 base, J lost 3 bases, and 13 bases lay in between. This CDR3 is built from 15 residues. The CDR3, as DNA: TGCAGTGCTAGAGTAACGGCCAAACACTACAATGAGCAGTTCTTC. This gives the protein CSARVTAKHYNEQFF.

This clone was found a few times. Compared with germline, one end of the junction differs, possibly owing to a read error. The chain recombines TRBV11-2 with TRBJ1-5, with D hard to call. Germline V gene data show CDR1 as SGHAT and CDR2 as FQNNGV. The CDR3 is 13 amino acids. The CDR3 DNA is TGTGCCAGAAGCTTAGTAGAGGTGCAGCCCCAGCATTTT. It encodes CARSLVEVQPQHF.

This clone appeared many times. The chain employs TRBV11-1 and TRBJ2-2, with D hard to call. This CDR3 is 14 amino acids long. Germline CDR1 and CDR2: SGHAT and FQDESV (reference sequence). Trimming removed 5 bases from V and 6 bases from J, with 13 bases in between. CDR3 sequence reads: CASSHASRAGELFF. CDR3 sequence (DNA): TGTGCCAGCAGCCATGCGTCCCGGGCCGGGGAGCTGTTTTTT.

The CDR3 DNA reads TGTGCCAGCAGCCCACTATTCACAGGGATCCAACGCAATCAGCCCCAGCATTTT. It specifies CASSPLFTGIQRNQPQHF. The chain joins TRBV6-5 to TRBJ1-5, with D possibly being TRBD1 (6 bases). Germline lookup yields CDR1 MNHEY and CDR2 SVGAGI. Trimming removed 6 bases at V and 2 bases at J, with 23 bases between. The CDR3 sequence is 18 residues long.

The rearrangement joins TRBV18 to TRBJ1-2; D not certain. Germline CDR1 is KGHSH and CDR2 is LQKENI. Trimming pared 1 base from V and 3 bases from J, leaving 6 bases between. CDR3 length: 13 amino acids. The CDR3 protein is CASSPQRDYGYTF. CDR3 nucleotides: TGTGCCAGCTCACCACAGAGAGACTATGGCTACACCTTC.

This clone was counted ten times or more. This rearrangement joins TRBV28 to TRBJ2-3; the D gene is possibly TRBD2 (6 bases). The V gene's germline CDR1 is MDHEN and CDR2 SYDVKM. The CDR3 is 14 amino acids. The ends were cut back, 10 bases at V and 2 bases at J, with 16 bases in the middle. The CDR3 DNA is TGTGCCACAAGTTCGGGAGTTTTCACAGATACGCAGTATTTT. Translated: CATSSGVFTDTQYF.